This T cell receptor (beta chain) came from a study of cytomegalovirus exposure and HLA in healthy donors. Germline CDR1 MDHEN, CDR2 SYDVKM. V lost 4 bases to trimming and J lost 3 bases, with 8 bases between them. This CDR3 has 13 amino acids. Researchers ran the PCR with 60 Vbeta and 13 Jbeta primers. Method: immunoSEQ multiplex PCR; TCRdb's copy keeps in-frame clones and lacks some. The table shows about 150,000 clones, with roughly 70% occurring only once. The sample taken for sequencing was PBMCs. This receptor was obtained from a man aged 25-45 years in good health and CMV-seronegative. The chain joins TRBV28 to TRBJ2-3; D unresolved. The CDR3 coding sequence is TGTGCCAGCAGTTCCGTAATTACAGATACGCAGTATTTT. Its translation is CASSSVITDTQYF.